This T cell receptor beta chain was observed in a study of T-cell reconstitution after alpha-beta-depleted transplantation in children. Using unique molecular identifiers, the investigators prepared the TCRbeta library. TCRdb passed the PCR reads through MiXCR, listing each CDR3 protein once. Of roughly 220,000 distinct CDR3 sequences in the sample, 9.7% were seen once. The CDR3 consists of 18 residues. Trimming at V came to 0 bases and at J to 0 bases, leaving 9 bases not matched to a gene. Per the germline V gene, CDR1 is ENHRY and CDR2 is SYGVKD. The sample was PBMCs from the stem cell graft donor, taken from the stem cell graft. The receptor comes from a human donor who donated a stem cell graft to a child with SCID. V gene TRBV10-3 combines with J gene TRBJ2-7; 9 nucleotides agree with TRBD2. The CDR3 protein is CAISESREGGTSSYEQYF. As DNA, the CDR3 is TGTGCCATCAGTGAGTCGCGGGAGGGAGGGACGAGCTCCTACGAGCAGTACTTC.